This T cell receptor beta chain was observed in a study of identical twins. Study results and caveats: These conclusions were based on statistical analysis (cross-sectional, not following the same donors). Memory repertoires lacked the insertion deficit that abundant cord blood beta clonotypes showed.

A universal primer site arose from template switching, and cDNA bore unique molecular identifiers. TCRdb passed the 5' RACE reads through MiXCR, listing each CDR3 protein once. Altogether about 210,000 distinct CDR3 sequences are present, less than 9.5% being singletons, with the ten largest covering just over 5%. This clonotype was found many times. Its cognate antigen is unknown. The germline V and J ends were trimmed by 4 bases and 3 bases, with 15 bases remaining between them. The CDR3 totals 15 residues. Germline V gene lookup returns CDR1 SEHNR and CDR2 FQNEAQ (reference sequence). The genes are TRBV7-9 and TRBJ1-1, with D unresolved. The source is a woman aged 18-29 years in good health. Sequenced sample: memory (CD45RO+) T cells sorted from blood. Written as DNA, the CDR3 is TGTGCCAGCAGCTCGCCTTCGGGCGGAGACACTGAAGCTTTCTTT. It translates to CASSSPSGGDTEAFF.